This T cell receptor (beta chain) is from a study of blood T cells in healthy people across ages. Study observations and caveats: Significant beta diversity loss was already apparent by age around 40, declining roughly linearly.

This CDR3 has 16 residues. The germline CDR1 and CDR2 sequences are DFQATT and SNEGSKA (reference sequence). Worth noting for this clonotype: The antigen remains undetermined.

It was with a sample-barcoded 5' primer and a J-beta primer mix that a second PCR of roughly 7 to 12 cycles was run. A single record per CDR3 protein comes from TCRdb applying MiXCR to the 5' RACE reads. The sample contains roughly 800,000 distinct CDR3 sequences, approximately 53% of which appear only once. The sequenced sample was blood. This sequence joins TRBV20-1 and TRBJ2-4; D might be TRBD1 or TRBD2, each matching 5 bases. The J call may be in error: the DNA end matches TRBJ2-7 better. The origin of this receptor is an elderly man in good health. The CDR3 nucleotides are TGCAGTGCTAGGGGGACCCCCCAGTCCTCACCCTACGAGCAGTACTTC. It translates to CSARGTPQSSPYEQYF.